The present T cell receptor (beta chain) was sequenced within a study of blood T cell repertoires in COVID-19. Looking at the study overall: PBMCs, B-cell-depleted T cells, or T cells provided the cDNA or gDNA that made up the material.

The authors' processing: Counts of nucleated cells, estimated from reference gene primer amplification, were obtained. TCRdb's table, derived via immunoSEQ multiplex PCR, lists solely in-frame clones and lacks some. Clone size and V and J calls were adopted from that table, with D and trimming inferred from the DNA. The table lists roughly 120,000 clones, 90% of them singletons, with roughly 2% in the top ten. Germline V lookup: CDR1 SGDLS, CDR2 YYNGEE. Trimming removed 3 bases at V and 3 bases at J, with 9 bases between. The CDR3 covers 13 residues. The sequence was obtained from a human donor with active COVID-19. The donor label of this sample is uncertain. The sequenced material came from peripheral blood. The chain recombines TRBV9 with TRBJ1-2; D gene ambiguous. CDR3 nucleotide sequence: TGTGCCAGCAGCGCCCCCCCGTACTATGGCTACACCTTC. The encoded protein is CASSAPPYYGYTF. Using reference TRBV9 and TRBJ1-2 for the parts outside the CDR3, the full variable domain is DSGVTQTPKHLITATGQRVTLRCSPRSGDLSVYWYQQSLDQGLQFLIQYYNGEERAKGNILERFSAQQFPDLHSELNLSSLELGDSALYFCASSAPPYYGYTFGSGTRLTVV.